A single T cell receptor (beta chain) is shown here with its context. The sample originates from a study of blood T cell repertoires in COVID-19. This CDR3 contains 14 residues. The germline V and J ends were trimmed by 1 base and 4 bases, with 8 bases remaining between them. Germline loops: CDR1 SGHTA, CDR2 FQGNSA. Profiling relied on immunoSEQ multiplex PCR, and the TCRdb table lists in-frame clones only, not all of them. The repertoire includes fewer than 500,000 clones, about 80% of them detected once, and 1.1% sits in the top ten. Sample: peripheral blood. The receptor was derived from a human donor with acute or convalescent COVID-19. The donor label of this sample is uncertain. This chain uses TRBV7-2 with TRBJ2-1; tentatively, D is TRBD1 (5 bases). CDR3 residues: CASSLGPGYNEQFF. The CDR3 DNA reads as TGTGCCAGCAGCTTAGGTCCAGGGTACAATGAGCAGTTCTTC.